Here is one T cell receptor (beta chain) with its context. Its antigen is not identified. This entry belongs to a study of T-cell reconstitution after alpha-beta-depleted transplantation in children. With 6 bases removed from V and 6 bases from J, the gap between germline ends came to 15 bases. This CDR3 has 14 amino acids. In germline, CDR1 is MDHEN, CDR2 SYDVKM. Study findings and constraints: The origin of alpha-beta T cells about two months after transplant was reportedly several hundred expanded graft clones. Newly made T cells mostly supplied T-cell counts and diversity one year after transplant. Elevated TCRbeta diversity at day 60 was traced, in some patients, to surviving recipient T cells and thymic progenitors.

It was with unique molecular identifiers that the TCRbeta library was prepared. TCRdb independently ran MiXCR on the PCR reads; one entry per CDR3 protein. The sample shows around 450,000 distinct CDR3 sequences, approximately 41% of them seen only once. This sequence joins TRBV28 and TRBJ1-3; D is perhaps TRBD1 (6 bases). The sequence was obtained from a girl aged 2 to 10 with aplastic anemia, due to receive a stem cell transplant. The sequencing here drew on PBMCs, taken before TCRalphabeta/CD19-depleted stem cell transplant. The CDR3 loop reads CASSEGGNENTIYF. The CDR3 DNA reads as TGTGCCAGCAGCGAGGGGGGTAATGAAAACACCATATATTTT.